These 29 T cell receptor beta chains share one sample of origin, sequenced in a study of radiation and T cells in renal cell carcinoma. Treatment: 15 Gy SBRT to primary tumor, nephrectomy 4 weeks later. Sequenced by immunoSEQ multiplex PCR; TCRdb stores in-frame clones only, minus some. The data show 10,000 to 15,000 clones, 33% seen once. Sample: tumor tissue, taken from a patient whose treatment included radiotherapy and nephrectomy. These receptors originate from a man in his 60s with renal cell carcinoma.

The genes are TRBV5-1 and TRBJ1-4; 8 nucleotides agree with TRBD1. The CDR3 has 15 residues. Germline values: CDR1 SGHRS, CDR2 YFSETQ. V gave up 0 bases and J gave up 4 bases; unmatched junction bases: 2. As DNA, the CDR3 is TGCGCCAGCAGCTTGGCGACAGGGGATAATGAAAAACTGTTTTTT. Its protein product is CASSLATGDNEKLFF. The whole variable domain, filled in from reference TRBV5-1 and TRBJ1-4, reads KAGVTQTPRYLIKTRGQQVTLSCSPISGHRSVSWYQQTPGQGLQFLFEYFSETQRNKGNFPGRFSGRQFSNSRSEMNVSTLELGDSALYLCASSLATGDNEKLFFGSGTQLSVL.

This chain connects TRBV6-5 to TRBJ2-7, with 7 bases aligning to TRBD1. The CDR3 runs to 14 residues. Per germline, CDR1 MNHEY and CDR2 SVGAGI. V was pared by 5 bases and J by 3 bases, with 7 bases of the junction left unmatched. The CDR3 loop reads CASSPDRDRYEQYV. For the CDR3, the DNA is TGTGCCAGCAGTCCCGACAGGGACCGCTACGAGCAGTACGTC.

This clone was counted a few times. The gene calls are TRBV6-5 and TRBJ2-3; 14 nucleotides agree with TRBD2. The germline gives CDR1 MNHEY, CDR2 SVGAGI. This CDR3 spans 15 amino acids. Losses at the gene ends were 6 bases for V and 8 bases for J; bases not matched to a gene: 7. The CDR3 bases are TGTGCCAGCAGAGGGGGACTAGCGGGAGTGGGTACGCAGTATTTT. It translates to CASRGGLAGVGTQYF.

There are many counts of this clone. The CDR3: CASSSAGIAGTQFF. In DNA, the CDR3 is TGTGCCAGCAGCTCCGCGGGGATAGCGGGAACGCAGTTCTTC. The V gene is TRBV7-8, the J gene TRBJ2-1, with 8 bases aligning to TRBD2. The CDR3 extends over 14 amino acids. V shed 4 bases, J shed 12 bases, and the junction held 11 bases outside the gene matches. Germline V gives CDR1 SGHVS, CDR2 FQNEAQ.

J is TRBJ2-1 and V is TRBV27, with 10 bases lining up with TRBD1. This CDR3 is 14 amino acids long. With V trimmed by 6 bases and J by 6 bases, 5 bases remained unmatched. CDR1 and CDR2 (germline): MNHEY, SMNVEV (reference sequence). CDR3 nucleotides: TGTGCCAGCAGAAGTGGACAGGGGGGCAATGAGCAGTTCTTC. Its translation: CASRSGQGGNEQFF.

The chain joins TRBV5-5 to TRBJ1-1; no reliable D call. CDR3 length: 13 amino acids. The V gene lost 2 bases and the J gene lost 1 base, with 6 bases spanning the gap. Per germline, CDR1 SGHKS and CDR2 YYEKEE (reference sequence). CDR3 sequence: CASSFSRNTEAFF. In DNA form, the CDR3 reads TGTGCCAGCAGCTTTTCCAGGAACACTGAAGCTTTCTTT.

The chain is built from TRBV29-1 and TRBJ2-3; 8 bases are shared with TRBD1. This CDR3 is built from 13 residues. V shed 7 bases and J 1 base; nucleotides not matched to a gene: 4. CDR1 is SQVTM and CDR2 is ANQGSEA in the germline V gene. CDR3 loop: CSDTTGGTDTQYF. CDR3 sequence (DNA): TGCAGCGATACGACAGGGGGCACAGATACGCAGTATTTT.

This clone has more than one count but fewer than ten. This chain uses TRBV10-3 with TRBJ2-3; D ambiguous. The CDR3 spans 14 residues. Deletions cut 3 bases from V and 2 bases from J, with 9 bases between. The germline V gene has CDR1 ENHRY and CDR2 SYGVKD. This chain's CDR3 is CAISEGQDTDTQYF. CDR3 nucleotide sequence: TGTGCCATCAGTGAAGGGCAGGACACAGATACGCAGTATTTT.

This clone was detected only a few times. The CDR3 nucleotides are TGTGCCAGCAGCTCCCTGTTGGGGGGAGGCACTGAAGCTTTCTTT. Amino acids: CASSSLLGGGTEAFF. The chain has TRBV7-9 and TRBJ1-1, with D maybe TRBD1 (5 bases). V was pared by 4 bases and J by 4 bases, with 16 bases between. This CDR3 is 15 amino acids long. CDR1 and CDR2 from the germline V gene are SEHNR and FQNEAQ (reference sequence).

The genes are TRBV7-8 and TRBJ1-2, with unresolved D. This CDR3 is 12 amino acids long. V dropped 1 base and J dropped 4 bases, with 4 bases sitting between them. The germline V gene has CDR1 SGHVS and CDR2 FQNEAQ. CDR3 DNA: TGTGCCAGCAGCTTAGGCAGCTATGGCTACACCTTC. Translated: CASSLGSYGYTF.

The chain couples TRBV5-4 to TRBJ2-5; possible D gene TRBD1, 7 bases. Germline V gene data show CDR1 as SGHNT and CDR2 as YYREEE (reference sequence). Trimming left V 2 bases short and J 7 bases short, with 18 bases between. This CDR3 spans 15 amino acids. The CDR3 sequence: CASSLGTAVRGTQYF. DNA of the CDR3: TGTGCCAGCAGCTTAGGGACAGCGGTGCGGGGGACCCAGTACTTC.

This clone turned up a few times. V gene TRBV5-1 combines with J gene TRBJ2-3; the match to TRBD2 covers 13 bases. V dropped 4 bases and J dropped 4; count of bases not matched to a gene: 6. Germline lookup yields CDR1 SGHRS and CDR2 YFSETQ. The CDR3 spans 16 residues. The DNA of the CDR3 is TGCGCCAGCAGCCCCGGACTAGCGGGGGCCCCAGATACGCAGTATTTT. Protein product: CASSPGLAGAPDTQYF.

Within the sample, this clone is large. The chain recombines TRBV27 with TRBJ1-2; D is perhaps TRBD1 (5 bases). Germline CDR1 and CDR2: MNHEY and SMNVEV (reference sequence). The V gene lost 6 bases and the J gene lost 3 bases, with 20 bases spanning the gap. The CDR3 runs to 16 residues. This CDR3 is CASSVFPETDHYGYTF. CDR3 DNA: TGTGCCAGCAGCGTCTTTCCTGAGACAGACCACTATGGCTACACCTTC.

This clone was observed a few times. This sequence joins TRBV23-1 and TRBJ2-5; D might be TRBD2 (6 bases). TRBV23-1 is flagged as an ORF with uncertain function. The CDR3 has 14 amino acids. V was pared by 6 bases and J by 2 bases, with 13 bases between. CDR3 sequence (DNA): TGCGCCAGCAGGGAGAGAGGGACTCAAGAGACCCAGTACTTC. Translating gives CASRERGTQETQYF.

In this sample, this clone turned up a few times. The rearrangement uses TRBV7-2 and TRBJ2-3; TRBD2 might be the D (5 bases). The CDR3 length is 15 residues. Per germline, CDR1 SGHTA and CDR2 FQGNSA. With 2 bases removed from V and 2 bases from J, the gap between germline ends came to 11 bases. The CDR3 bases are TGTGCCAGCAGCTTAACCGGACGGGACACAGATACGCAGTATTTT. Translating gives CASSLTGRDTDTQYF.

Written as DNA, the CDR3 is TGTGCCTGGAGTACTACAGGAAGAACTGAAGCTTTCTTT. Its translation is CAWSTTGRTEAFF. This rearrangement joins TRBV30 to TRBJ1-1; perhaps TRBD1 as D (5 bases). V lost 2 bases and J 5 bases, leaving 12 bases between the germline ends. CDR1 and CDR2 from the germline V gene are GTSNPN and SVGIG (reference sequence). The CDR3 is 13 amino acids.

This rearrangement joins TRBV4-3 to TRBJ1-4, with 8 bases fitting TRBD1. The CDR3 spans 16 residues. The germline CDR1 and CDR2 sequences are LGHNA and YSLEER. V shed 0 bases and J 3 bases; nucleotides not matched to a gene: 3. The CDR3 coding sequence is TGCGCCAGCAGCCAAGACAGGGGGCAGGCTAATGAAAAACTGTTTTTT. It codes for CASSQDRGQANEKLFF.

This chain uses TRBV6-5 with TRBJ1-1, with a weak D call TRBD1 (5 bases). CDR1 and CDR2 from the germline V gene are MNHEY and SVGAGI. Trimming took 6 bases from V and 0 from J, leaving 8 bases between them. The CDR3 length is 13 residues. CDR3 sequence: CASSQTVNTEAFF. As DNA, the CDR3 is TGTGCCAGCAGCCAGACAGTGAACACTGAAGCTTTCTTT.

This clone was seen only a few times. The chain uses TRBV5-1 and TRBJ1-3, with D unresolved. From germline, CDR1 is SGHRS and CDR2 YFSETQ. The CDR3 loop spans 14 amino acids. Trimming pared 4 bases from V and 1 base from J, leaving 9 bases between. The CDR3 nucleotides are TGCGCCAGCAGCAACGCAGCTTCTGGAAACACCATATATTTT. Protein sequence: CASSNAASGNTIYF. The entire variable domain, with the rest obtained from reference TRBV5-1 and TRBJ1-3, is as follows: KAGVTQTPRYLIKTRGQQVTLSCSPISGHRSVSWYQQTPGQGLQFLFEYFSETQRNKGNFPGRFSGRQFSNSRSEMNVSTLELGDSALYLCASSNAASGNTIYFGEGSWLTVV.

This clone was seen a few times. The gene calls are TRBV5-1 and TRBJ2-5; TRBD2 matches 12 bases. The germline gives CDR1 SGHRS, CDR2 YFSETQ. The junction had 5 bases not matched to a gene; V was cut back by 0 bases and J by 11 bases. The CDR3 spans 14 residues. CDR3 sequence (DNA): TGCGCCAGCAGCTTGGAACTAGCGGGAGGAGAACAGTACTTC. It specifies CASSLELAGGEQYF.

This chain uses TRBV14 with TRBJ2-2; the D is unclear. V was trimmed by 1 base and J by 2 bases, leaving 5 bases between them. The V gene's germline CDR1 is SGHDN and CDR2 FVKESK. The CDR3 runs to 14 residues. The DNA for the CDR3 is TGTGCCAGCAGCCAAGTGGTCAACACCGGGGAGCTGTTTTTT. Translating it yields CASSQVVNTGELFF.

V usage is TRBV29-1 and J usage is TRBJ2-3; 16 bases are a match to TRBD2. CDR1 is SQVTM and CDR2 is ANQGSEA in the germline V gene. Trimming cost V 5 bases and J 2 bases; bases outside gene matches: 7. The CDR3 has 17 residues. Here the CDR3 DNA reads TGCAGCGTTCGGGGACTAGCGGGAGGGCCCAACACAGATACGCAGTATTTT. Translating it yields CSVRGLAGGPNTDTQYF.

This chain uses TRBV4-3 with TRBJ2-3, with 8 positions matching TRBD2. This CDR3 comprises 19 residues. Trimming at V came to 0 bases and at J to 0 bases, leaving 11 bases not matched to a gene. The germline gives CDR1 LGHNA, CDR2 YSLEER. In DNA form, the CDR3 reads TGCGCCAGCAGCCAAGAAAGTCTTCAGCGGGGGACTAGCACAGATACGCAGTATTTT. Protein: CASSQESLQRGTSTDTQYF.

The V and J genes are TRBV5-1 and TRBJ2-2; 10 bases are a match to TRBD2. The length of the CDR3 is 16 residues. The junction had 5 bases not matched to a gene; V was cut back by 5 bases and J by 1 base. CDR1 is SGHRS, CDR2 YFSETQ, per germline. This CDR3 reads CASSSRTSGNTGELFF. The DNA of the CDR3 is TGCGCCAGCAGTTCGAGGACTAGCGGGAACACCGGGGAGCTGTTTTTT.

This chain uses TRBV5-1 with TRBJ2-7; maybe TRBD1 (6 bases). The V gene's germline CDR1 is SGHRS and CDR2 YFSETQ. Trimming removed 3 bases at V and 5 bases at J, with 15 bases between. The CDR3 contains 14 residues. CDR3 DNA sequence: TGCGCCAGCAGCTCGAACCCTCGGACAGACGAGCAGTACTTC. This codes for CASSSNPRTDEQYF.

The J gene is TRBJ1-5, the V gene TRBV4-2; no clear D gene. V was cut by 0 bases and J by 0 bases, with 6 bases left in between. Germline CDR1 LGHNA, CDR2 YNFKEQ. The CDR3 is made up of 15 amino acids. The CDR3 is CASSQDRSSNQPQHF. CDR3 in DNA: TGTGCCAGCAGCCAAGACCGCTCTAGCAATCAGCCCCAGCATTTT.

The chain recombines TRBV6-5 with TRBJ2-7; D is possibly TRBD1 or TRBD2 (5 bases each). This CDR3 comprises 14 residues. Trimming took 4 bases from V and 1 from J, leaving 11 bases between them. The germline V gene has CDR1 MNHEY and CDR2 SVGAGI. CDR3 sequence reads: CASSLRDGSYEQYF. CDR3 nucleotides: TGTGCCAGCAGTTTACGGGACGGTTCCTACGAGCAGTACTTC.

As DNA, the CDR3 is TGCGCCAGCAGCTTTCTGTCTTGGGGGGATGGCACTGAAGCTTTCTTT. It codes for CASSFLSWGDGTEAFF. The chain couples TRBV5-1 to TRBJ1-1; tentatively, D is TRBD1 (5 bases). V lost 2 bases, J lost 4 bases, and 18 bases lay in between. Germline CDR1 SGHRS, CDR2 YFSETQ. The CDR3 extends over 16 amino acids. Full variable domain (remainder filled in from reference TRBV5-1 and TRBJ1-1): KAGVTQTPRYLIKTRGQQVTLSCSPISGHRSVSWYQQTPGQGLQFLFEYFSETQRNKGNFPGRFSGRQFSNSRSEMNVSTLELGDSALYLCASSFLSWGDGTEAFFGQGTRLTVV.

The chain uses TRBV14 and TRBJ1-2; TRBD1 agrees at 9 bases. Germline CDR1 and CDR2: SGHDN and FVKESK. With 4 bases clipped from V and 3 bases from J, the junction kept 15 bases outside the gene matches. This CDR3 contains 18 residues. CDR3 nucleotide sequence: TGTGCCAGCAGCCGAGCCGGGACAGGGAGTATTAAGTACTATGGCTACACCTTC. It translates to CASSRAGTGSIKYYGYTF.